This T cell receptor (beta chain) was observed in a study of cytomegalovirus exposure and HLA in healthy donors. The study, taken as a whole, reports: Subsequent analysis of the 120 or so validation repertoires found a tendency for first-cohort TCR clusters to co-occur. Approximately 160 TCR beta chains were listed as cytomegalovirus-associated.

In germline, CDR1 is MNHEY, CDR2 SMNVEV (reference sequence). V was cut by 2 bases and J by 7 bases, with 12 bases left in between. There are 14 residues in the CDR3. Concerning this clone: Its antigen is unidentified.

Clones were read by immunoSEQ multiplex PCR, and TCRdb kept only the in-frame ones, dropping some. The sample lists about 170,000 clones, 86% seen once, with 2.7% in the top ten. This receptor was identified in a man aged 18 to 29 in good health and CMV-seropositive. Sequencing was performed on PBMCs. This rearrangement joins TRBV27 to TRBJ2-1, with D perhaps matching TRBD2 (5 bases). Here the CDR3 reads CASSLVSGPNEQFF. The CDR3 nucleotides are TGTGCCAGCAGTTTAGTGAGCGGACCTAATGAGCAGTTCTTC.